The present T cell receptor (beta chain) was sequenced within a study of early T cells in non-severe SARS-CoV-2 infection. As for the study in general: The authors sequenced bulk RNA from unsorted whole blood, leaving chains unpaired.

Attached unique molecular identifiers marked individual cDNA molecules. TCRdb reprocessed the 5' RACE reads via MiXCR and lists one record per CDR3 protein. Among 53,000 or so distinct CDR3 sequences listed, 8.5% to 10% were seen once. Germline loops: CDR1 DFQATT, CDR2 SNEGSKA (reference sequence). V lost 3 bases to trimming and J lost 0 bases, with 12 bases between them. The CDR3 length is 16 residues. This clonotype was observed a handful of times. The target antigen is unknown. General study points: Private and CD4 specificities were missed by VDJdb matching, skewed to anti-spike CD8.

V is TRBV20-1 and J is TRBJ2-6; D is undetermined. The receptor's source is an adult who was a healthcare worker with PCR-confirmed SARS-CoV-2 infection or an uninfected control (not recorded which). Material: whole blood. This chain's CDR3 is CSARLDFISGANVLTF. The CDR3 DNA is TGCAGTGCTAGGTTAGACTTCATCTCTGGGGCCAACGTCCTGACTTTC.